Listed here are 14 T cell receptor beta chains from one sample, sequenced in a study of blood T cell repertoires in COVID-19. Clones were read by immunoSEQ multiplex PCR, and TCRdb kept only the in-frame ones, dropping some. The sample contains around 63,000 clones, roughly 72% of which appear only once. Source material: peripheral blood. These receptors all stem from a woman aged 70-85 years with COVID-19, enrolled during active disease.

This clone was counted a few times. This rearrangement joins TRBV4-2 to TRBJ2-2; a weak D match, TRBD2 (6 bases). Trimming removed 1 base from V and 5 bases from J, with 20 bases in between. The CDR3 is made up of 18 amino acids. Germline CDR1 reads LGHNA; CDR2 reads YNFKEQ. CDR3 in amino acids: CASSQGGLALGGTGELFF. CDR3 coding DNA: TGTGCCAGCAGCCAAGGGGGGTTAGCCCTAGGAGGGACCGGGGAGCTGTTTTTT.

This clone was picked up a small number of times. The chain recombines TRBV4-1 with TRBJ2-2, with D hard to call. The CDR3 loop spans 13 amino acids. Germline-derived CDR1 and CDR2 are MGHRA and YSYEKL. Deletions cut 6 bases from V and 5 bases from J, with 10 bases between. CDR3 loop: CASSRMQTGELFF. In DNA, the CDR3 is TGCGCCAGCAGTCGAATGCAGACCGGGGAGCTGTTTTTT.

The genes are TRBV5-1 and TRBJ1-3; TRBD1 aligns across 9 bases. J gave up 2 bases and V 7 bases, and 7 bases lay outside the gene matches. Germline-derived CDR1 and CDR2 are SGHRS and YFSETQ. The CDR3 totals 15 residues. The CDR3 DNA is TGCGCCAGCGGACTACAGGGGGCGACTGGAAACACCATATATTTT. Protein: CASGLQGATGNTIYF.

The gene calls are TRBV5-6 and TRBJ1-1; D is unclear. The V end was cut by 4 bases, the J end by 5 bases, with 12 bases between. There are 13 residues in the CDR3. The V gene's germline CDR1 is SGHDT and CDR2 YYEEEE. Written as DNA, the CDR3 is TGTGCCAGCAGCCTAAGCCCGATTACTGAAGCTTTCTTT. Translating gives CASSLSPITEAFF.

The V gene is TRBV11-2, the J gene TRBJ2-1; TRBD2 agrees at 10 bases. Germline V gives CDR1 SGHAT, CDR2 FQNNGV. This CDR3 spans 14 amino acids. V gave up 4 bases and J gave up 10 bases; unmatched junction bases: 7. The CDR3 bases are TGTGCCAGCAGCTCCGGGACTAGCGATCGGGAGCAGTTCTTC. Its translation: CASSSGTSDREQFF.

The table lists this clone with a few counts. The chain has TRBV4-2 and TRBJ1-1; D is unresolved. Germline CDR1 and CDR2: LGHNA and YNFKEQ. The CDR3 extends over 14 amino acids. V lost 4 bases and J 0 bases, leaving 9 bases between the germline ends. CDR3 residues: CASSPSVLNTEAFF. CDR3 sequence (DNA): TGTGCCAGCAGCCCCAGCGTCTTGAACACTGAAGCTTTCTTT.

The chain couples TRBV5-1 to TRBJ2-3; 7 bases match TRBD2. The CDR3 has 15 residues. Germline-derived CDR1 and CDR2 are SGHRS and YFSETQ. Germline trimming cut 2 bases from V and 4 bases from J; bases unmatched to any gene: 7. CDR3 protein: CASSFNGRRADTQYF. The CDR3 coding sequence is TGCGCCAGCAGCTTCAACGGGAGGAGGGCAGATACGCAGTATTTT.

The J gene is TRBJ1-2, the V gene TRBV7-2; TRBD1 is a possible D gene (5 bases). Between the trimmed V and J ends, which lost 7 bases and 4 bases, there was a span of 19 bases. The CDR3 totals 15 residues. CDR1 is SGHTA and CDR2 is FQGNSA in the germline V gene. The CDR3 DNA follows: TGTGCCAGCACCCCAAACCAGGGAAGTCTCTATGGCTACACCTTC. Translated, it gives CASTPNQGSLYGYTF.

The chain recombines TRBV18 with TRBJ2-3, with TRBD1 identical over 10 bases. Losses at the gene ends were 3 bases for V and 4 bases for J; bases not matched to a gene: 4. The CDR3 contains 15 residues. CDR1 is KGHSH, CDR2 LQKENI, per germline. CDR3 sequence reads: CASSPGQGLADTQYF. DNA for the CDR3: TGTGCCAGCTCACCGGGACAGGGGTTGGCAGATACGCAGTATTTT.

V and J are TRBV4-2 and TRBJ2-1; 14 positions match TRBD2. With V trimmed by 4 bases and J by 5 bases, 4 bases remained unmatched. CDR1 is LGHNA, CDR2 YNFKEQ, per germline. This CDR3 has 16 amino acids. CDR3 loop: CASSPGTSGGNNEQFF. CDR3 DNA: TGTGCCAGCAGCCCCGGGACTAGCGGGGGTAACAATGAGCAGTTCTTC.

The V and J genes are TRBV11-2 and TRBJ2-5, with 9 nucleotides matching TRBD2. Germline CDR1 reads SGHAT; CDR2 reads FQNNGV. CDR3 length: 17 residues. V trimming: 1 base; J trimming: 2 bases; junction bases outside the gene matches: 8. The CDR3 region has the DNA TGTGCCAGCAGCTTAGGGGTTAGCGGGAGTGATCAAGAGACCCAGTACTTC. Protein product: CASSLGVSGSDQETQYF. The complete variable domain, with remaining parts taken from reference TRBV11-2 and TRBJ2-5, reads EAGVAQSPRYKIIEKRQSVAFWCNPISGHATLYWYQQILGQGPKLLIQFQNNGVVDDSQLPKDRFSAERLKGVDSTLKIQPAKLEDSAVYLCASSLGVSGSDQETQYFGPGTRLLVL.

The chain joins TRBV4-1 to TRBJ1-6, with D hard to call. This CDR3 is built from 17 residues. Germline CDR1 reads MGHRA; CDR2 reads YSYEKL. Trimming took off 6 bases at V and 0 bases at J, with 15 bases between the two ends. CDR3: CASRNPRQRSYNSPLHF. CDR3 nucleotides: TGCGCCAGCAGAAACCCCAGGCAACGCTCCTATAATTCACCCCTCCACTTT.

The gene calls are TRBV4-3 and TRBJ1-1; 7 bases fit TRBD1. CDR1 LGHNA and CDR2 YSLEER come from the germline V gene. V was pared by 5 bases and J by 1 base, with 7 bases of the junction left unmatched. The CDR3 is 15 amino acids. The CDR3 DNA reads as TGCGCCAGCAGCGCTAGATCAGGGGGGAACACTGAAGCTTTCTTT. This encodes CASSARSGGNTEAFF.

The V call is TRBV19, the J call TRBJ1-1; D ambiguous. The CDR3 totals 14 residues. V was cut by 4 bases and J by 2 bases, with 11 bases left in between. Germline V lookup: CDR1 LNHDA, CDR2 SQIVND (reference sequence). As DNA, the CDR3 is TGTGCCAGTAGTAAACGACTCATAAACACTGAAGCTTTCTTT. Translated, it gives CASSKRLINTEAFF.